The sequence of this T cell receptor beta chain was determined in a study of control samples from healthy donors and cancer patients. The sample holds a few counts of this clone. Germline V gene data show CDR1 as KGHDR and CDR2 as SFDVKD. The length of the CDR3 is 16 residues. V was clipped by 4 bases and J by 1 base; unmatched bases: 3. Assay used: immunoSEQ multiplex PCR; TCRdb lists only in-frame clones, some missing. The sample shows about 100,000 clones, roughly nine tenths of them seen only once. This TCR was recovered from a woman aged 45-59 years in good health. The chain carries TRBV24-1 and TRBJ2-2; TRBD2 matches at 9 bases. Sequences were obtained from blood. CDR3 nucleotides: TGTGCCACCAGTGAGGGTAGCGGGAGGAACACCGGGGAGCTGTTTTTT. Translated: CATSEGSGRNTGELFF.